This passage covers 15 T cell receptor beta chains from one sample sequenced in a study of shared clonotypes between healthy human individuals. Profiled with immunoSEQ multiplex PCR; TCRdb holds only in-frame clones, not every one. The sample lists about half a million clones; more than 70% were seen once. The sequenced sample was PBMCs. Receptors were obtained from a woman in her thirties or forties in good health. Some clones in this sample may be carry-over from other donors' samples.

This clone came up many times. The V call is TRBV9, the J call TRBJ1-4, with TRBD1 as a possible D gene (5 bases). The V gene lost 6 bases and the J gene lost 2 bases, with 17 bases spanning the gap. Germline V gives CDR1 SGDLS, CDR2 YYNGEE. The CDR3 totals 16 residues. As DNA, the CDR3 is TGTGCCAGCACCCCGGGAAGGGGAAGTACTAATGAAAAACTGTTTTTT. Residues: CASTPGRGSTNEKLFF.

The V gene is TRBV7-2, the J gene TRBJ2-7; perhaps D is TRBD1 or TRBD2 (5 bases each). V shed 0 bases and J shed 0 bases, with 18 bases lying between them. Germline CDR1 and CDR2: SGHTA and FQGNSA. The length of the CDR3 is 18 residues. The CDR3 DNA sequence: TGTGCCAGCAGCTTAGCGGACTCAGGGAAGAGCCTCTCCTACGAGCAGTACTTC. Translation gives CASSLADSGKSLSYEQYF.

The rearrangement joins TRBV6-6 to TRBJ2-1, with D possibly TRBD2 on 6 matching bases. The V and J ends lost 0 bases and 7 bases respectively, with 10 bases between them. This CDR3 has 14 residues. Germline V gene data show CDR1 as MNHNY and CDR2 as SVGAGI (reference sequence). The CDR3 coding sequence is TGTGCCAGCAGTTACTCCAGCGGACTAAATGAGCAGTTCTTC. Residues: CASSYSSGLNEQFF.

V usage is TRBV5-4 and J usage is TRBJ2-5; 7 nucleotides agree with TRBD1. This CDR3 is 17 amino acids long. From germline, CDR1 is SGHNT and CDR2 YYREEE (reference sequence). Trimming removed 4 bases from V and 0 bases from J; junction bases left unmatched: 12. CDR3 sequence (DNA): TGTGCCAGCAGCGGGGGACAGCTAGATTTGGACCAAGAGACCCAGTACTTC. Protein product: CASSGGQLDLDQETQYF.

The rearrangement uses TRBV5-4 and TRBJ2-3, with TRBD2 as a possible D gene (6 bases). V lost 4 bases, J lost 0 bases, and 9 bases lay in between. The germline CDR1 and CDR2 sequences are SGHNT and YYREEE (reference sequence). This CDR3 region has 14 residues. The CDR3 region has the DNA TGTGCCAGCAGCACGGACTACAGCACAGATACGCAGTATTTT. Translating it yields CASSTDYSTDTQYF.

The chain links TRBV28 to TRBJ1-4; 7 bases are shared with TRBD1. V dropped 5 bases and J dropped 7; count of bases not matched to a gene: 19. Germline CDR1 is MDHEN and CDR2 is SYDVKM. The CDR3 loop spans 18 amino acids. The CDR3 region has the DNA TGTGCCAGCAGTCTTACCCTAGGGGGCGCGGGGGAGCTTGAAAAACTGTTTTTT. Translating it yields CASSLTLGGAGELEKLFF. The entire variable domain, with the rest obtained from reference TRBV28 and TRBJ1-4, is as follows: DVKVTQSSRYLVKRTGEKVFLECVQDMDHENMFWYRQDPGLGLRLIYFSYDVKMKEKGDIPEGYSVSREKKERFSLILESASTNQTSMYLCASSLTLGGAGELEKLFFGSGTQLSVL.

The rearrangement links TRBV19 to TRBJ2-6, with TRBD2 matching 10 bases. The V and J ends lost 4 bases and 2 bases, in that order; junction bases with no gene match: 5. This CDR3 contains 17 residues. In germline, CDR1 is LNHDA, CDR2 SQIVND (reference sequence). CDR3 sequence: CASSTYLAGAGANVLTF. The CDR3 DNA follows: TGTGCCAGTAGTACGTATCTAGCGGGAGCTGGGGCCAACGTCCTGACTTTC.

Written as DNA, the CDR3 is TGCAGCGTTGAAGAATGGGGGGAGACCCAGTACTTC. Encoded protein: CSVEEWGETQYF. This chain joins TRBV29-1 and TRBJ2-5; D possibly matches TRBD1 or TRBD2 (5 bases each). Deletions cut 0 bases from V and 5 bases from J, with 7 bases between. The germline CDR1 and CDR2 sequences are SQVTM and ANQGSEA. CDR3 length: 12 amino acids.

As concerns this clone: With only one base between it and a far larger clone, this is likely a read error. The chain uses TRBV30 and TRBJ2-2, with 12 bases fitting TRBD2. Per the germline V gene, CDR1 is GTSNPN and CDR2 is SVGIG (reference sequence). CDR3 length: 15 amino acids. CDR3 sequence: CAGASGRAGIGELLF. The CDR3 nucleotides are TGTGCCGGAGCTAGCGGGAGGGCCGGTATCGGGGAGCTGCTTTTT.

V and J are TRBV7-8 and TRBJ2-7, with 7 bases aligning to TRBD1. The V gene's germline CDR1 is SGHVS and CDR2 FQNEAQ. The CDR3 length is 16 residues. V was pared by 0 bases and J by 7 bases, with 12 bases of the junction left unmatched. CDR3 nucleotide sequence: TGTGCCAGCAGCTTAGCGAGGACAGGCCGTGGGAAGGAGCAGTACTTC. Amino acid sequence: CASSLARTGRGKEQYF. The variable domain in full, with the rest retrieved from reference TRBV7-8 and TRBJ2-7, is GAGVSQSPRYKVAKRGQDVALRCDPISGHVSLFWYQQALGQGPEFLTYFQNEAQLDKSGLPSDRFFAERPEGSVSTLKIQRTQQEDSAVYLCASSLARTGRGKEQYFGPGTRLTVT.

With respect to this clone: It is likely a read error: a sequence one base away is far more abundant. Other DNA sequences from this sample encode an identical CDR3 as well. The rearrangement links TRBV30 to TRBJ2-5, with a possible D match to TRBD1 (5 bases). Germline V gene data show CDR1 as GTSNPN and CDR2 as SVGIG (reference sequence). The CDR3 runs 14 residues. CDR3 in DNA: TGTGCCTGGAGCCGACAGATCTACCAAGAGGCCCAGTACTTC. Translating it yields CAWSRQIYQEAQYF.

V gene TRBV28 combines with J gene TRBJ2-4; no definite D call. CDR3 size: 14 residues. CDR1 and CDR2 from the germline V gene are MDHEN and SYDVKM. V was clipped by 2 bases and J by 3 bases, with 8 bases between them. CDR3 in amino acids: CASSLTLLKNIQYF. The CDR3 coding sequence is TGTGCCAGCAGTTTAACGCTACTCAAAAACATTCAGTACTTC.

The J gene is TRBJ2-5, the V gene TRBV27; the D gene is possibly TRBD2 (5 bases). The better agreement between TRBJ2-7 and the DNA end casts doubt on the J call. CDR1 and CDR2 (germline): MNHEY, SMNVEV (reference sequence). The CDR3 covers 13 residues. The CDR3 loop is CASSLSAAYEQYF. CDR3 DNA: TGTGCCAGCAGTTTATCAGCGGCCTACGAGCAGTACTTC.

The chain combines TRBV30 with TRBJ2-5, with TRBD2 matching over 8 bases. The J segment lost 1 base and the V segment lost 0 bases, leaving 10 bases of the junction unmatched. The CDR3 sequence is 17 residues long. CDR1 and CDR2 from the germline V gene are GTSNPN and SVGIG (reference sequence). CDR3 loop: CAWSVRLAGGGQETQYF. The CDR3 DNA follows: TGTGCCTGGAGTGTACGGCTAGCGGGTGGGGGCCAAGAGACCCAGTACTTC.

Turning to this clone: A far larger clone lies a single base away; this is likely a read error. Additional DNA sequences in this sample encode the identical CDR3. The J gene is TRBJ1-2, the V gene TRBV20-1; D remains ambiguous. Germline values: CDR1 DFQATT, CDR2 SNEGSKA (reference sequence). There are 11 residues in the CDR3. This CDR3 is CSASPGASGTF. CDR3 bases: TGCAGCGCTAGTCCGGGCGCCTCGGGCACCTTC.